This TCR beta chain originates from a study of shared clonotypes between healthy human individuals. Clones were read by immunoSEQ multiplex PCR, and TCRdb kept only the in-frame ones, dropping some. The profile covers about 1 million clones, with about 70% appearing a single time and approximately 1.5% taken by the ten largest. Between the trimmed V and J ends, which lost 3 bases and 0 bases, there was a span of 8 bases. This CDR3 contains 14 residues. Germline V lookup: CDR1 SQVTM, CDR2 ANQGSEA. This clone has more than one count but fewer than ten. The material sequenced was memory CD4+ T cells sorted from blood. Subset here: CD45RA-negative fraction. The sequence was obtained from a man aged 18 to 30 in good health. This chain connects TRBV29-1 to TRBJ2-2; no definite D call. This chain's CDR3 is CSVEQNANTGELFF. The DNA for the CDR3 is TGCAGCGTTGAGCAGAACGCGAACACCGGGGAGCTGTTTTTT.